One and the same sample provided the 17 T cell receptor beta chains below, sequenced in a study of T cells in localized non-small cell lung cancer. Some clones are missing from TCRdb's copy, which holds only in-frame ones; the method was immunoSEQ multiplex PCR. The table has around 1,500 clones, roughly a fifth seen once. The source material was normal lung tissue next to the tumor, sampled before any cancer treatment. These receptors originate from a male donor at least 60 years old with stage III squamous cell lung carcinoma.

This chain joins TRBV19 and TRBJ1-1; D gene uncertain. This CDR3 is built from 15 residues. V was cut by 7 bases and J by 1 base, with 16 bases left in between. Germline CDR1 is LNHDA and CDR2 is SQIVND (reference sequence). This chain's CDR3 is CASTSVARANTEAFF. CDR3 coding DNA: TGTGCCAGTACTAGTGTGGCACGGGCGAACACTGAAGCTTTCTTT.

The rearrangement uses TRBV19 and TRBJ1-1; D is unresolved. Trimming cost V 6 bases and J 4 bases, with 12 bases left between them. Germline V gene sequence: CDR1 LNHDA, CDR2 SQIVND (reference sequence). CDR3 length equals 13 residues. The DNA for the CDR3 is TGTGCCAGTAGCTCGACGGGAAGCACTGAAGCTTTCTTT. Translated, it gives CASSSTGSTEAFF. The entire variable domain, with the rest obtained from reference TRBV19 and TRBJ1-1, is as follows: DGGITQSPKYLFRKEGQNVTLSCEQNLNHDAMYWYRQDPGQGLRLIYYSQIVNDFQKGDIAEGYSVSREKKESFPLTVTSAQKNPTAFYLCASSSTGSTEAFFGQGTRLTVV.

The rearrangement joins TRBV29-1 to TRBJ1-1; tentative D call: TRBD1 (5 bases). Trimming took off 6 bases at V and 7 bases at J, with 18 bases between the two ends. The CDR3 sequence is 13 residues long. The germline gives CDR1 SQVTM, CDR2 ANQGSEA. CDR3 in DNA: TGCAGCGTCGCAGGGAGAGCGGTGGATGAAGCTTTCTTT. Amino acids: CSVAGRAVDEAFF.

V and J are TRBV19 and TRBJ1-3, with a tentative D call TRBD1 (5 bases). V lost 5 bases to trimming and J lost 2 bases, with 13 bases between them. The germline CDR1 and CDR2 sequences are LNHDA and SQIVND (reference sequence). The CDR3 sequence is 15 residues long. This CDR3 reads CASSPRRGAGNTIYF. CDR3 nucleotides: TGTGCCAGTAGTCCCCGCCGGGGGGCTGGAAACACCATATATTTT.

The chain recombines TRBV11-3 with TRBJ1-4; 8 bases match TRBD1. J gave up 4 bases and V 6 bases, and 16 bases lay outside the gene matches. The germline V gene encodes CDR1 SGHNT and CDR2 YENEEA. The CDR3 has 18 amino acids. CDR3 sequence: CASRYPGQVEEGNEKLFF. CDR3 DNA sequence: TGTGCCAGCAGATATCCGGGACAGGTGGAAGAAGGTAATGAAAAACTGTTTTTT.

CDR3 sequence reads: CASSGTGQYQPQHF. CDR3 coding DNA: TGTGCCAGCAGTGGGACAGGGCAATATCAGCCCCAGCATTTT. This chain links TRBV2 with TRBJ1-5; 8 bases align to TRBD1. The CDR3 runs 14 residues. Trimming at V came to 4 bases and at J to 5 bases, leaving 4 bases not matched to a gene. Germline-derived CDR1 and CDR2 are SNHLY and FYNNEI. Full variable domain (rest looked up from reference TRBV2 and TRBJ1-5): EPEVTQTPSHQVTQMGQEVILRCVPISNHLYFYWYRQILGQKVEFLVSFYNNEISEKSEIFDDQFSVERPDGSNFTLKIRSTKLEDSAMYFCASSGTGQYQPQHFGDGTRLSIL.

This clone is medium-sized in the sample. The chain combines TRBV6-8 with TRBJ1-3; D is perhaps TRBD1 (5 bases). The CDR3 runs to 14 residues. Germline values: CDR1 MNHGY, CDR2 SAAAGT. V was cut by 8 bases and J by 3 bases, with 14 bases left in between. Here the CDR3 reads CASSGWADGNTIYF. The CDR3, as DNA: TGTGCCAGCTCAGGGTGGGCTGATGGAAACACCATATATTTT.

This clone was seen a handful of times. CDR3 region: CASTRGASGKETQYF. The CDR3 nucleotides read TGTGCCAGCACCAGGGGGGCTAGCGGGAAAGAGACCCAGTACTTC. J is TRBJ2-5 and V is TRBV11-3, with 9 bases aligning to TRBD2. In germline, CDR1 is SGHNT, CDR2 YENEEA. The CDR3 loop spans 15 amino acids. Trimming took 7 bases from V and 3 from J; bases not matched to a gene: 9. Combining the CDR3 with reference TRBV11-3 and TRBJ2-5 gives the whole variable domain EAGVVQSPRYKIIEKKQPVAFWCNPISGHNTLYWYLQNLGQGPELLIRYENEEAVDDSQLPKDRFSAERLKGVDSTLKIQPAELGDSAVYLCASTRGASGKETQYFGPGTRLLVL.

This clone was counted a few times. This chain uses TRBV29-1 with TRBJ2-7; 10 bases are a match to TRBD1. V dropped 4 bases and J dropped 7; count of bases not matched to a gene: 4. From germline, CDR1 is SQVTM and CDR2 ANQGSEA. The CDR3 length is 12 residues. The CDR3 here is CSVVGQGREQYF. The CDR3, as DNA: TGCAGCGTTGTGGGACAGGGGCGAGAGCAGTACTTC.

This clone was picked up one time. CDR3 bases: TGTGCCTGGAGTGCCGGGACAGGGGGGTTCTTC. Translating gives CAWSAGTGGFF. The chain combines TRBV30 with TRBJ2-1; 11 bases line up with TRBD1. Germline CDR1 and CDR2: GTSNPN and SVGIG (reference sequence). The CDR3 is made up of 11 amino acids. Losses at the gene ends were 1 base for V and 15 bases for J; bases not matched to a gene: 2.

V usage is TRBV6-8 and J usage is TRBJ1-2; weak D call: TRBD1 (6 bases). Trimming stripped 6 bases from V and 4 bases from J, with 18 bases between. Germline CDR1 is MNHGY and CDR2 is SAAAGT. There are 15 residues in the CDR3. The CDR3 region is CASRTMGGHLYGYTF. In DNA form, the CDR3 reads TGTGCCAGCAGAACTATGGGGGGCCATCTCTATGGCTACACCTTC.

The chain couples TRBV11-3 to TRBJ1-6, with D possibly matching TRBD1 (6 bases). The V end was cut by 1 base, the J end by 10 bases, with 20 bases between. This CDR3 region has 17 residues. The germline V gene encodes CDR1 SGHNT and CDR2 YENEEA. CDR3 region: CASSLVSRGQGVSPLHF. DNA for the CDR3: TGTGCCAGCAGCTTAGTTTCGCGGGGGCAAGGGGTCTCACCCCTCCACTTT.

A few counts support this clone. The rearrangement joins TRBV19 to TRBJ2-2; 8 bases align to TRBD2. This CDR3 has 13 residues. The J segment lost 5 bases and the V segment lost 5 bases, leaving 1 base of the junction unmatched. The germline gives CDR1 LNHDA, CDR2 SQIVND (reference sequence). CDR3 nucleotides: TGTGCCAGTAGTCCGGGAGGGACCGGGGAGCTGTTTTTT. Its translation: CASSPGGTGELFF.

The chain employs TRBV30 and TRBJ1-5, with D tentatively TRBD1 (5 bases). This CDR3 comprises 14 residues. V was shortened by 2 bases and J by 1 base, with 9 bases between the two germline ends. The V gene's germline CDR1 is GTSNPN and CDR2 SVGIG (reference sequence). CDR3 sequence (DNA): TGTGCCTGGAGTCAGACAGCGAGCAATCAGCCCCAGCATTTT. Encoded protein: CAWSQTASNQPQHF.

The gene calls are TRBV18 and TRBJ1-4; no clear D gene. The CDR3 is made up of 15 amino acids. V was clipped by 3 bases and J by 3 bases, with 11 bases between them. Germline assignment: CDR1 KGHSH and CDR2 LQKENI. CDR3 sequence reads: CASSPSAAPNEKLFF. Written as DNA, the CDR3 is TGTGCCAGCTCACCTAGCGCCGCGCCTAATGAAAAACTGTTTTTT.

This clone was detected a few times. The chain joins TRBV14 to TRBJ1-2, with D possibly being TRBD1 (6 bases). The CDR3 consists of 13 residues. Germline-derived CDR1 and CDR2 are SGHDN and FVKESK. V was shortened by 4 bases and J by 7 bases, with 13 bases between the two germline ends. CDR3 protein: CASSPYREFGYTF. The CDR3, as DNA: TGTGCCAGCAGCCCTTACAGGGAATTTGGCTACACCTTC.

V gene TRBV11-3 combines with J gene TRBJ2-5; the D is unclear. In germline, CDR1 is SGHNT, CDR2 YENEEA. The CDR3 consists of 14 residues. V was pared by 1 base and J by 0 bases, with 6 bases between. As DNA, the CDR3 is TGTGCCAGCAGCTTAGTGTGGTACCAAGAGACCCAGTACTTC. Translated: CASSLVWYQETQYF.